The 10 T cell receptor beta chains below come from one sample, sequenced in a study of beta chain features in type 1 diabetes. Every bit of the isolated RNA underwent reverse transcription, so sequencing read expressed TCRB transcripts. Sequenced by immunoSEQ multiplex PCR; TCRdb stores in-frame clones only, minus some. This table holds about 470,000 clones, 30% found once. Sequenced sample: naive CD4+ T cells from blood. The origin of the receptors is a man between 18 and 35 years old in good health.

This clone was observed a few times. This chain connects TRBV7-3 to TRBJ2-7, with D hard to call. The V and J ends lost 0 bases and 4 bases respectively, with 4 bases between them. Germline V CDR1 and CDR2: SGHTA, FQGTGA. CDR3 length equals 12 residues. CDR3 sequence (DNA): TGTGCCAGCAGCTTAACTGGGTACGAGCAGTACTTC. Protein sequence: CASSLTGYEQYF.

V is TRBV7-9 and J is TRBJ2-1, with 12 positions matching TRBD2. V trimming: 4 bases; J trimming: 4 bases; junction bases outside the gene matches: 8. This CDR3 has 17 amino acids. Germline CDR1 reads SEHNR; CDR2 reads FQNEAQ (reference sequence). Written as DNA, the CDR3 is TGTGCCAGCAGCTCACACTCTAGCGGGAGGGTTTACAATGAGCAGTTCTTC. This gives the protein CASSSHSSGRVYNEQFF. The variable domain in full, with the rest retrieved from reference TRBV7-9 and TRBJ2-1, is DTGVSQNPRHKITKRGQNVTFRCDPISEHNRLYWYRQTLGQGPEFLTYFQNEAQLEKSRLLSDRFSAERPKGSFSTLEIQRTEQGDSAMYLCASSSHSSGRVYNEQFFGPGTRLTVL.

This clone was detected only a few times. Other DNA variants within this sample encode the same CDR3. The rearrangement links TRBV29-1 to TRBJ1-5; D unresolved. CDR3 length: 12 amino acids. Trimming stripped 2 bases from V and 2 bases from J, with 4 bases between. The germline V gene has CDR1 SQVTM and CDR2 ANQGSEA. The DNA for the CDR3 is TGCAGCGTTGAAACAGGCAATCAGCCCCAGCATTTT. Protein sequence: CSVETGNQPQHF.

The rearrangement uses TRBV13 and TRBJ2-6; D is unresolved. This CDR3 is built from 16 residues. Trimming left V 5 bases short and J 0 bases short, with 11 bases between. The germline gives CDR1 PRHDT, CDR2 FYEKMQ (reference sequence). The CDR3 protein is CASSGDTNSGANVLTF. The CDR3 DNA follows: TGTGCCAGCAGCGGTGACACAAACTCTGGGGCCAACGTCCTGACTTTC.

The CDR3 coding sequence is TGTGCCACCAGCAGTCCCGAACCCGGGGCCAACGTCCTGACTTTC. Translated, it gives CATSSPEPGANVLTF. The rearrangement links TRBV15 to TRBJ2-6; no firm D call. The CDR3 is 15 residues long. Trimming took off 3 bases at V and 4 bases at J, with 10 bases between the two ends. Germline-derived CDR1 and CDR2 are LNHNV and YYDKDF (reference sequence).

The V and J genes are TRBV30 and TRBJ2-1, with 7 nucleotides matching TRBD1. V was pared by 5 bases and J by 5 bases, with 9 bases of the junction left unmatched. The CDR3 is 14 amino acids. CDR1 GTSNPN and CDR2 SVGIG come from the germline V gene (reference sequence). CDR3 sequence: CAWARDRTDNEQFF. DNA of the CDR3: TGTGCCTGGGCCCGGGACAGAACAGACAATGAGCAGTTCTTC.

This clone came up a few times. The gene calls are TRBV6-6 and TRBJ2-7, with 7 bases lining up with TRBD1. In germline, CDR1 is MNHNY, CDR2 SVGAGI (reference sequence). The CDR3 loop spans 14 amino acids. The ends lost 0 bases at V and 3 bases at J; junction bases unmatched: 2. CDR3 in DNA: TGTGCCAGCAGTTACTCCGACAGGGTCTACGAGCAGTACTTC. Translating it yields CASSYSDRVYEQYF.

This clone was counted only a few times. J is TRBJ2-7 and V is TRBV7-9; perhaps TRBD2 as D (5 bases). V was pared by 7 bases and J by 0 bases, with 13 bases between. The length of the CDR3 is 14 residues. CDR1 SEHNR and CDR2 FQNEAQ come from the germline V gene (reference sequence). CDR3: CASIMAGVSYEQYF. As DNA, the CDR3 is TGTGCCAGCATCATGGCCGGGGTCTCCTACGAGCAGTACTTC.

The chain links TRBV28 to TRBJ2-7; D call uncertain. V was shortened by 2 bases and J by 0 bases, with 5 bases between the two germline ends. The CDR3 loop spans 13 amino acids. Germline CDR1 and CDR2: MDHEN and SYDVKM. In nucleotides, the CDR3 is TGTGCCAGCAGTTTAGTGACCTCCTACGAGCAGTACTTC. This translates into CASSLVTSYEQYF.

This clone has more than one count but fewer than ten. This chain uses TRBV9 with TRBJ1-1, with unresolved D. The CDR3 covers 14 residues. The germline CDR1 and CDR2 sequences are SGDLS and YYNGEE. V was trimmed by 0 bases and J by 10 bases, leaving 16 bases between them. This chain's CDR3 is CASSVDFGHARAFF. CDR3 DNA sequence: TGTGCCAGCAGCGTAGATTTCGGTCACGCCCGAGCTTTCTTT. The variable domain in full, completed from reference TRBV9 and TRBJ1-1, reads DSGVTQTPKHLITATGQRVTLRCSPRSGDLSVYWYQQSLDQGLQFLIQYYNGEERAKGNILERFSAQQFPDLHSELNLSSLELGDSALYFCASSVDFGHARAFFGQGTRLTVV.